This entry is about one T cell receptor (beta chain). Antigen specificity is unknown. This specimen belongs to a study of tumour-infiltrating T cells in Burkitt lymphoma. As for the study in general: Productive clonality predicted overall and progression-free survival.

Repertoires were generated with immunoSEQ multiplex PCR, while TCRdb's copy carries only in-frame clones and drops some. The data hold more than 130 clones, with roughly a sixth observed a single time. Study conclusions and caveats: Many Burkitt lymphoma patients shared several public clonotypes.

This CDR3 has 15 residues. CDR1 is LNHDA, CDR2 SQIVND, per germline (reference sequence). Deletions cut 6 bases from V and 6 bases from J, with 21 bases between. Sample: tumor tissue. This chain joins TRBV19 and TRBJ2-7; tentative D call: TRBD1 (6 bases). The receptor's source is a human donor with Burkitt lymphoma. CDR3 nucleotides: TGTGCCAGTAGGCCAGACTCGACCCTACAGGGCGAGCAGTACTTC. Translated, it gives CASRPDSTLQGEQYF.